The subject of this entry is one T cell receptor beta chain. V lost 5 bases and J lost 0, with 15 bases in between. In germline, CDR1 is SEHNR, CDR2 FQNEAQ (reference sequence). CDR3 length: 16 amino acids. The entry originates in a study of blood T cell repertoires in COVID-19. For the study at large: Spain, Italy and the United States supplied samples that represented acute and convalescent COVID-19. PBMCs, B-cell-depleted T cells, or T cells were the source of the cDNA or gDNA that made up the material.

Original methodology: Nucleated cell counts were estimated from reference gene primer amplification. Only in-frame clones appear in the TCRdb table, and some are missing; sequencing was by immunoSEQ multiplex PCR. That table supplies the V and J calls and clone size; D and trimming were determined from the DNA. The table shows 200,000 or so clones, with 90% occurring only once. Seattle patients were enrolled while actively infected and followed longitudinally. The chain links TRBV7-9 to TRBJ2-3; D perhaps matches TRBD1 (5 bases). Sequenced sample: peripheral blood. This sequence was found in a man aged 25-40 years with COVID-19, enrolled during active disease. CDR3 amino acids: CASSGARQISTDTQYF. The CDR3 coding sequence is TGTGCCAGCAGCGGGGCGAGACAGATAAGCACAGATACGCAGTATTTT.